A single sample is the source of the 23 T cell receptor beta chains below, sequenced in a study of blood T cell repertoires in COVID-19. Sequencing used immunoSEQ multiplex PCR; TCRdb keeps in-frame clones, though not all of them. The sample carries about 280,000 clones, roughly 85% recorded once. The sequenced sample was peripheral blood. The receptors here all came from a man between 45 and 60 years old with active or convalescent COVID-19.

J is TRBJ1-3 and V is TRBV4-2, with D possibly TRBD1 on 6 matching bases. The germline V gene encodes CDR1 LGHNA and CDR2 YNFKEQ. The CDR3 is 14 amino acids. The ends were cut back, 3 bases at V and 5 bases at J, with 11 bases in the middle. CDR3 sequence: CASSHRQERNTIYF. The CDR3 coding sequence is TGTGCCAGCAGCCACAGACAGGAGAGAAACACCATATATTTT.

The chain carries TRBV11-2 and TRBJ1-1; D not certain. Trimming removed 4 bases from V and 6 bases from J, with 18 bases in between. The CDR3 has 15 amino acids. CDR1 and CDR2 from the germline V gene are SGHAT and FQNNGV. The CDR3 bases are TGTGCCAGCAGCTCGAGACACGGCACCGGTGCTGAAGCTTTCTTT. Translated, it gives CASSSRHGTGAEAFF.

This chain links TRBV15 with TRBJ2-3; 8 bases are shared with TRBD2. The CDR3 runs to 14 residues. Per the germline V gene, CDR1 is LNHNV and CDR2 is YYDKDF (reference sequence). The V gene end was trimmed by 1 base and the J gene end by 3 bases; junction bases not matched to a gene: 0. The CDR3, as DNA: TGTGCCACCAGCAGAGCGGGAGGGACAGATACGCAGTATTTT. This encodes CATSRAGGTDTQYF.

V and J are TRBV12-5 and TRBJ1-2, with D possibly matching TRBD1 (6 bases). The V gene's germline CDR1 is LGHNT and CDR2 FRNRAP. The ends were cut back, 4 bases at V and 8 bases at J, with 14 bases in the middle. The CDR3 contains 13 residues. CDR3: CASGSETGTGYTF. For the CDR3, the DNA is TGTGCTAGTGGTTCCGAGACCGGGACAGGCTACACCTTC.

This clone was recorded at least ten times. The J gene is TRBJ1-6, the V gene TRBV9, with a tentative D call TRBD1 (6 bases). In germline, CDR1 is SGDLS, CDR2 YYNGEE. CDR3 length equals 15 residues. V was clipped by 5 bases and J by 6 bases, with 15 bases between them. CDR3 DNA: TGTGCCAGCAGGAAGGACAGTTTGTCTAATTCACCCCTCCACTTT. It yields the protein CASRKDSLSNSPLHF.

The chain employs TRBV7-2 and TRBJ1-2, with 8 bases matching TRBD1. The ends lost 0 bases at V and 6 bases at J; junction bases unmatched: 9. This CDR3 spans 16 amino acids. Germline CDR1 is SGHTA and CDR2 is FQGNSA. Here the CDR3 reads CASSLAMLPDRDGYTF. The CDR3 nucleotides are TGTGCCAGCAGCTTAGCCATGCTCCCGGACAGGGATGGCTACACCTTC. The full variable domain, completed using reference TRBV7-2 and TRBJ1-2, is GAGVSQSPSNKVTEKGKDVELRCDPISGHTALYWYRQSLGQGLEFLIYFQGNSAPDKSGLPSDRFSAERTGGSVSTLTIQRTQQEDSAVYLCASSLAMLPDRDGYTFGSGTRLTVV.

The rearrangement links TRBV18 to TRBJ1-3; D remains ambiguous. The V end lost 2 bases, the J end lost 0 bases, and 11 bases lay between the germline ends. Germline-derived CDR1 and CDR2 are KGHSH and LQKENI. This CDR3 region has 16 residues. The CDR3: CASSPYAGVSGNTIYF. The CDR3 DNA sequence: TGTGCCAGCTCACCATACGCCGGGGTCTCTGGAAACACCATATATTTT.

This clone was seen a few times. The chain joins TRBV18 to TRBJ2-3, with a weak D call TRBD2 (5 bases). The CDR3 has 17 amino acids. In germline, CDR1 is KGHSH, CDR2 LQKENI. The germline V and J ends were trimmed by 3 bases and 3 bases, with 19 bases remaining between them. The CDR3 sequence: CASSPRRRRENTDTQYF. The CDR3 DNA is TGTGCCAGCTCACCCCGCAGGAGGAGAGAAAATACAGATACGCAGTATTTT.

The chain couples TRBV12-5 to TRBJ1-5; TRBD1 might be the D (6 bases). The CDR3 loop spans 13 amino acids. Germline V gene data show CDR1 as LGHNT and CDR2 as FRNRAP. Between the trimmed V and J ends, which lost 7 bases and 5 bases, there was a span of 12 bases. The CDR3: CASAGVGDQPQHF. For the CDR3, the DNA is TGTGCTAGTGCAGGGGTAGGGGATCAGCCCCAGCATTTT.

This clone was recorded only once. The rearrangement uses TRBV4-1 and TRBJ2-5; D is perhaps TRBD1 (5 bases). V was trimmed by 0 bases and J by 4 bases, leaving 18 bases between them. Germline lookup yields CDR1 MGHRA and CDR2 YSYEKL. The CDR3 is 17 residues long. CDR3 bases: TGCGCCAGCAGCCAAGATTATGGCAGGGCCCCCCGAGAGACCCAGTACTTC. Translation: CASSQDYGRAPRETQYF.

The rearrangement links TRBV9 to TRBJ2-1, with 9 bases aligning to TRBD2. Losses at the gene ends were 3 bases for V and 8 bases for J; bases not matched to a gene: 12. The CDR3 length is 16 residues. In germline, CDR1 is SGDLS, CDR2 YYNGEE. In nucleotides, the CDR3 is TGTGCCAGCAGCGGCGGTAGGCGGGAGGGCGGCGATGAGCAGTTCTTC. As protein: CASSGGRREGGDEQFF.

This clone has a handful of counts. The chain has TRBV7-6 and TRBJ2-7; 10 positions agree with TRBD2. V lost 6 bases to trimming and J lost 0 bases; unmatched junction nucleotides: 5. Germline-derived CDR1 and CDR2 are SGHVS and FNYEAQ. The CDR3 is 15 residues long. The CDR3: CASRLLAGPSYEQYF. The CDR3 DNA reads as TGTGCCAGCAGATTACTAGCGGGACCCTCCTACGAGCAGTACTTC. Full variable domain (outside the CDR3, taken from reference TRBV7-6 and TRBJ2-7): GAGVSQSPRYKVTKRGQDVALRCDPISGHVSLYWYRQALGQGPEFLTYFNYEAQQDKSGLPNDRFSAERPEGSISTLTIQRTEQRDSAMYRCASRLLAGPSYEQYFGPGTRLTVT.

This clone was seen more than once but under ten times. One end of the junction does not line up with germline, which may come from a read error. The rearrangement links TRBV7-7 to TRBJ2-5; 7 bases agree with TRBD2. CDR3 length equals 15 residues. CDR1 is SSHAT and CDR2 is FNYEAQ in the germline V gene (reference sequence). CDR3 sequence: CASSLSTGGQETQYF. The CDR3 bases are TGTGCTAGCAGCTTGAGTACGGGAGGACAAGAGACCCAGTACTTC.

The genes are TRBV5-1 and TRBJ1-2; 9 bases agree with TRBD1. Per the germline V gene, CDR1 is SGHRS and CDR2 is YFSETQ. V gave up 7 bases and J gave up 4 bases; unmatched junction bases: 11. This CDR3 is built from 15 residues. The CDR3 loop reads CASGSGQGNGYGYTF. CDR3 in DNA: TGCGCCAGCGGTTCGGGACAGGGAAATGGCTATGGCTACACCTTC.

The rearrangement joins TRBV7-3 to TRBJ2-1; D uncertain. The germline V gene has CDR1 SGHTA and CDR2 FQGTGA. CDR3 length equals 13 residues. Between the trimmed V and J ends, which lost 1 base and 8 bases, there was a span of 9 bases. The CDR3 spells CASSLIGVDEQFF. The CDR3 DNA follows: TGTGCCAGCAGCTTAATTGGAGTAGATGAGCAGTTCTTC.

The table lists this clone with a count of one. The chain carries TRBV27 and TRBJ2-7, with TRBD2 identical over 12 bases. This CDR3 has 14 amino acids. Per germline, CDR1 MNHEY and CDR2 SMNVEV (reference sequence). Unmatched junction bases numbered 7, after V lost 7 bases and J lost 6 bases. CDR3 in DNA: TGTGCCAGCATCCGGACTAGCGGGATGGGCGAGCAGTACTTC. Encoded protein: CASIRTSGMGEQYF.

This chain connects TRBV5-1 to TRBJ1-2, with a possible D match to TRBD1 (6 bases). This CDR3 region has 14 residues. V gave up 4 bases and J gave up 2 bases, with 12 bases separating them. Germline assignment: CDR1 SGHRS and CDR2 YFSETQ. In DNA form, the CDR3 reads TGCGCCAGCAGCGTGGTACAGGGAAACTATGGCTACACCTTC. It is translated as CASSVVQGNYGYTF.

The chain links TRBV5-1 to TRBJ2-3, with unresolved D. V was clipped by 0 bases and J by 1 base, with 9 bases between them. CDR1 and CDR2 (germline): SGHRS, YFSETQ. The CDR3 contains 15 residues. CDR3 nucleotides: TGCGCCAGCAGCTTGGTCCGCGGCCGCACAGATACGCAGTATTTT. Amino acid sequence: CASSLVRGRTDTQYF.

The V call is TRBV10-1, the J call TRBJ2-5; 11 positions match TRBD2. This CDR3 has 15 amino acids. V shed 4 bases and J 3 bases; nucleotides not matched to a gene: 4. The germline V gene has CDR1 WNHNN and CDR2 SYGVQD (reference sequence). The CDR3 coding sequence is TGCGCCAGCAGTGGGGGGACTAGCGGAGAAGAGACCCAGTACTTC. Residues: CASSGGTSGEETQYF.

V and J are TRBV7-2 and TRBJ2-7; TRBD2 matches at 7 bases. The junction had 5 bases not matched to a gene; V was cut back by 1 base and J by 2 bases. The CDR3 has 15 residues. The germline gives CDR1 SGHTA, CDR2 FQGNSA. CDR3 sequence: CASSLGGGSPYEQYF. The CDR3 coding sequence is TGTGCCAGCAGCTTAGGAGGCGGGAGCCCCTACGAGCAGTACTTC.

This sequence joins TRBV27 and TRBJ1-5; 9 bases map to TRBD1. J lost 11 bases, V lost 8 bases, and 16 bases had no gene match. Germline CDR1 is MNHEY and CDR2 is SMNVEV (reference sequence). This CDR3 is built from 15 residues. This CDR3 is CASGAGQGLGRAQHF. For the CDR3, the DNA is TGTGCCAGCGGAGCCGGACAGGGGCTCGGGAGGGCCCAGCATTTT.

Only a few counts were recorded for this clone. V gene TRBV30 combines with J gene TRBJ1-6; 8 bases agree with TRBD1. V lost 4 bases to trimming and J lost 10 bases; unmatched junction nucleotides: 6. Germline V gene data show CDR1 as GTSNPN and CDR2 as SVGIG (reference sequence). CDR3 length equals 13 residues. The CDR3 here is CAWNGQGGSPLHF. Here the CDR3 DNA reads TGTGCCTGGAACGGACAGGGAGGATCACCCCTCCACTTT.

The V and J genes are TRBV6-2 or TRBV6-3 and TRBJ1-5, with D perhaps matching TRBD1 (6 bases). This CDR3 is built from 14 residues. CDR1 is MNHEY, CDR2 SVGEGT, per germline. V was pared by 2 bases and J by 3 bases, with 8 bases between. The CDR3 DNA sequence: TGTGCCAGCAGTTACGGGACACCCAATCAGCCCCAGCATTTT. Translating gives CASSYGTPNQPQHF.